These 22 T cell receptor beta chains originate from one sample sequenced in a study of T cell clonotyping in hematopoietic cell transplantation. Measured with immunoSEQ multiplex PCR; TCRdb has only the in-frame clones, and not every one. The sample records over 10,000 clones, roughly 89% being singletons. The specimen sequenced was peripheral blood mononuclear cells. These TCRs come from a human donor who either received an allogeneic hematopoietic cell transplant for a myeloid malignancy or was a related donor (not recorded which). Some clones in this sample may be carry-over from other donors' samples.

This chain uses TRBV6-6 with TRBJ2-7; either TRBD1 or TRBD2 may supply D (6 bases each). Trimming stripped 5 bases from V and 1 base from J, with 12 bases between. Germline lookup yields CDR1 MNHNY and CDR2 SVGAGI (reference sequence). The CDR3 sequence is 14 residues long. The CDR3 protein is CASSPKGGSYEQYF. The CDR3 nucleotides read TGTGCCAGCAGTCCAAAGGGGGGTTCCTACGAGCAGTACTTC.

The chain combines TRBV5-4 with TRBJ1-1; D remains unclear. V was shortened by 4 bases and J by 2 bases, with 15 bases between the two germline ends. CDR1 is SGHNT, CDR2 YYREEE, per germline (reference sequence). This CDR3 has 15 residues. As DNA, the CDR3 is TGTGCCAGCAGCGGACCCCCCCCGACCAACACTGAAGCTTTCTTT. It translates to CASSGPPPTNTEAFF.

The chain combines TRBV29-1 with TRBJ2-7; TRBD1 matches 12 bases. CDR3 length: 14 residues. Per germline, CDR1 SQVTM and CDR2 ANQGSEA. V lost 6 bases, J lost 3 bases, and 6 bases stayed unmatched. The DNA of the CDR3 is TGCAGCGTCACCGGGACAGGGGGCATCTACGAGCAGTACTTC. As protein: CSVTGTGGIYEQYF.

This chain uses TRBV6-1 with TRBJ1-1; 7 bases line up with TRBD1. V was pared by 0 bases and J by 7 bases, with 5 bases of the junction left unmatched. CDR1 and CDR2 from the germline V gene are MNHNS and SASEGT. This CDR3 has 14 amino acids. The CDR3 DNA sequence: TGTGCCAGCAGTGAAGCGACAGGGTTTGGTGAAGCTTTCTTT. Its protein is CASSEATGFGEAFF.

The chain joins TRBV15 to TRBJ1-1; D is possibly TRBD1 (5 bases). Germline lookup yields CDR1 LNHNV and CDR2 YYDKDF (reference sequence). Trimming stripped 0 bases from V and 4 bases from J, with 9 bases between. The CDR3 spans 14 residues. The CDR3, as DNA: TGTGCCACCAGCAGAGATCTGGGGCCCACTGAAGCTTTCTTT. Translated: CATSRDLGPTEAFF.

This clone was seen a few times. The rearrangement joins TRBV6-1 to TRBJ1-3; D ambiguous. Trimming pared 4 bases from V and 3 bases from J, leaving 10 bases between. Germline CDR1 is MNHNS and CDR2 is SASEGT. The CDR3 totals 14 residues. CDR3 protein: CASSGFIDGNTIYF. CDR3 nucleotide sequence: TGTGCCAGCAGTGGCTTCATCGATGGAAACACCATATATTTT.

V and J are TRBV4-1 and TRBJ1-2; 8 nucleotides agree with TRBD1. The CDR3 is 15 residues long. With V trimmed by 4 bases and J by 2 bases, 6 bases remained unmatched. Looked up from germline, CDR1 is MGHRA and CDR2 is YSYEKL. CDR3 loop: CASSRETGENYGYTF. DNA for the CDR3: TGCGCCAGCAGCCGAGAGACAGGGGAGAACTATGGCTACACCTTC.

The chain is built from TRBV9 and TRBJ2-3; D possibly corresponds to TRBD2 (6 bases). The germline V gene encodes CDR1 SGDLS and CDR2 YYNGEE. This CDR3 has 16 residues. Trimming took 0 bases from V and 3 from J, leaving 14 bases between them. CDR3 DNA: TGTGCCAGCAGCGTAGGTTCGAGCGGGCAGACAGATACGCAGTATTTT. Translating it yields CASSVGSSGQTDTQYF.

V is TRBV9 and J is TRBJ1-1; maybe TRBD1 (5 bases). The germline V gene has CDR1 SGDLS and CDR2 YYNGEE. CDR3 length: 14 amino acids. Trimming left V 4 bases short and J 4 bases short, with 14 bases between. DNA for the CDR3: TGTGCCAGCAGCCCTCGGGGGGTAGGCACTGAAGCTTTCTTT. Translated: CASSPRGVGTEAFF.

This chain uses TRBV6-1 with TRBJ1-2; D is unresolved. Germline CDR1 reads MNHNS; CDR2 reads SASEGT. Trimming took off 8 bases at V and 0 bases at J, with 13 bases between the two ends. The CDR3 is made up of 14 amino acids. The CDR3 DNA reads TGTGCCAGCGTTCCCTTTCCTGCTAACTATGGCTACACCTTC. Its translation is CASVPFPANYGYTF.

This clone was seen once. The V gene is TRBV18, the J gene TRBJ1-5; 7 nucleotides line up with TRBD1. The germline gives CDR1 KGHSH, CDR2 LQKENI. After removal of 1 base from V and 7 bases from J, the junction contained 4 bases not matched to a gene. The CDR3 consists of 14 residues. In nucleotides, the CDR3 is TGTGCCAGCTCACCACAGGGGGCTCGGCAGCCCCAGCATTTT. As protein: CASSPQGARQPQHF.

The J gene is TRBJ1-1, the V gene TRBV9; TRBD1 matches 8 bases. With V trimmed by 0 bases and J by 8 bases, 12 bases remained unmatched. Germline-derived CDR1 and CDR2 are SGDLS and YYNGEE. The CDR3 runs 16 residues. The DNA of the CDR3 is TGTGCCAGCAGCGTAGCTAGCGGACAGGGTTCGGCGGAAGCTTTCTTT. This encodes CASSVASGQGSAEAFF.

The chain carries TRBV27 and TRBJ1-1, with 7 bases matching TRBD1. V shed 1 base and J 5 bases; nucleotides not matched to a gene: 4. The CDR3 is 14 residues long. The germline V gene encodes CDR1 MNHEY and CDR2 SMNVEV (reference sequence). The CDR3 sequence: CASSLYPGGTEAFF. CDR3 DNA: TGTGCCAGCAGTTTATACCCAGGGGGAACTGAAGCTTTCTTT.

The chain links TRBV7-6 to TRBJ1-3; 9 nucleotides line up with TRBD1. The V gene's germline CDR1 is SGHVS and CDR2 FNYEAQ. J gave up 0 bases and V 5 bases, and 20 bases lay outside the gene matches. The CDR3 length is 21 residues. In DNA form, the CDR3 reads TGTGCCAGCAGCCCAGCCGTGGGCGGACAGGGGCCCTCAAGCTCTGGAAACACCATATATTTT. This translates into CASSPAVGGQGPSSSGNTIYF.

The CDR3 loop is CASSGTSEGDTQYF. The CDR3 DNA follows: TGCGCCAGCAGCGGGACTAGCGAAGGAGATACGCAGTATTTT. The V and J genes are TRBV5-1 and TRBJ2-3; 10 nucleotides align to TRBD2. The CDR3 extends over 14 amino acids. The junction had 4 bases not matched to a gene; V was cut back by 4 bases and J by 5 bases. CDR1 SGHRS and CDR2 YFSETQ come from the germline V gene.

In the case of this clone: The same CDR3 also results from other DNA sequences found in this sample. The chain recombines TRBV25-1 with TRBJ1-6, with a tentative D call TRBD1 (5 bases). This CDR3 has 15 residues. Germline CDR1 MGHDK, CDR2 SYGVNS. Trimming stripped 2 bases from V and 4 bases from J, with 9 bases between. In DNA form, the CDR3 reads TGTGCCAGCAGTGAAAGACGGGGGTATAATTCACCCCTCCACTTT. Protein sequence: CASSERRGYNSPLHF.

The gene calls are TRBV6-1 and TRBJ2-7, with 8 bases aligning to TRBD1. CDR1 is MNHNS, CDR2 SASEGT, per germline. Trimming at V came to 4 bases and at J to 5 bases, leaving 7 bases not matched to a gene. The CDR3 is made up of 14 amino acids. In nucleotides, the CDR3 is TGTGCCAGCAGTGGTACAGGGGGAGTCCACGAGCAGTACTTC. This gives the protein CASSGTGGVHEQYF.

This sequence joins TRBV7-9 and TRBJ2-7, with D perhaps matching TRBD1 (6 bases). The V and J ends lost 3 bases and 2 bases respectively, with 17 bases between them. The CDR3 contains 16 residues. The germline V gene encodes CDR1 SEHNR and CDR2 FQNEAQ (reference sequence). The CDR3 nucleotides are TGTGCCAGCAGCTTCCCCGTCGTAGGACAGCCCTACGAGCAGTACTTC. Residues: CASSFPVVGQPYEQYF.

The rearrangement uses TRBV25-1 and TRBJ1-2, with TRBD1 as a possible D gene (6 bases). Germline CDR1 and CDR2: MGHDK and SYGVNS. The CDR3 spans 15 residues. Between the trimmed V and J ends, which lost 6 bases and 6 bases, there was a span of 20 bases. The CDR3 DNA reads as TGTGCCAGCAGCCGGAGGGGGGGGCTTGGGGATGGCTACACCTTC. It codes for CASSRRGGLGDGYTF.

The V call is TRBV6-4, the J call TRBJ1-4, with D unclear. V dropped 7 bases and J dropped 5 bases, with 11 bases sitting between them. Germline V gene data show CDR1 as MRHNA and CDR2 as SNTAGT. The CDR3 runs 13 residues. The CDR3 loop is CASINNRNEKLFF. The CDR3 DNA follows: TGTGCCAGCATTAACAACAGAAATGAAAAACTGTTTTTT.

The chain uses TRBV27 and TRBJ2-7; TRBD1 aligns across 7 bases. Germline CDR1 is MNHEY and CDR2 is SMNVEV (reference sequence). V dropped 5 bases and J dropped 3; count of bases not matched to a gene: 13. CDR3 length: 16 residues. CDR3 loop: CASSNARRQGIYEQYF. CDR3 coding DNA: TGTGCCAGCAGTAACGCCCGCCGACAGGGAATCTACGAGCAGTACTTC.

V gene TRBV6-6 combines with J gene TRBJ2-2; no definite D call. Germline CDR1 is MNHNY and CDR2 is SVGAGI (reference sequence). The CDR3 length is 13 residues. Trimming stripped 1 base from V and 4 bases from J, with 4 bases between. CDR3 nucleotides: TGTGCCAGCAGTTACTACAGCACCGGGGAGCTGTTTTTT. Protein product: CASSYYSTGELFF.